The 20 T cell receptor beta chains listed next were all sequenced from one sample in a study of shared clonotypes between healthy human individuals. Data came from immunoSEQ multiplex PCR; TCRdb stores just in-frame clones and leaves some out. The table records millions of clones, 90% to 95% of them present only once. Sequencing was done on a sample of naive CD4+ T cells sorted from blood. Subset denoted: CD45RA+ positively selected. These receptors were taken from a man between 18 and 35 years old in good health.

The rearrangement links TRBV30 to TRBJ1-4, with TRBD1 identical over 7 bases. Per the germline V gene, CDR1 is GTSNPN and CDR2 is SVGIG (reference sequence). CDR3 size: 15 residues. J lost 4 bases, V lost 8 bases, and 13 bases had no gene match. The CDR3 loop reads CALRRNRGGNEKLFF. The CDR3, as DNA: TGTGCCCTCCGGAGGAACAGGGGAGGTAATGAAAAACTGTTTTTT. Full variable domain (missing parts from reference TRBV30 and TRBJ1-4): SQTIHQWPATLVQPVGSPLSLECTVEGTSNPNLYWYRQAAGRGLQLLFYSVGIGQISSEVPQNLSASRPQDRQFILSSKKLLLSDSGFYLCALRRNRGGNEKLFFGSGTQLSVL.

This rearrangement joins TRBV7-2 to TRBJ1-2, with D possibly TRBD1 on 5 matching bases. Looked up from germline, CDR1 is SGHTA and CDR2 is FQGNSA. Trimming left V 4 bases short and J 0 bases short, with 18 bases between. This CDR3 has 17 amino acids. The CDR3: CASSSRDGPSANYGYTF. In DNA, the CDR3 is TGTGCCAGCAGCTCGCGGGACGGGCCCTCAGCTAACTATGGCTACACCTTC.

As regards this clone: The sample carries other DNA sequences with the same CDR3. The rearrangement joins TRBV18 to TRBJ2-7; D is unresolved. CDR1 is KGHSH, CDR2 LQKENI, per germline. V lost 2 bases and J lost 6, with 8 bases in between. This CDR3 contains 12 residues. The CDR3 DNA follows: TGTGCCAGCTCACCAACGGGTGGCGAGCAGTACTTC. Its translation is CASSPTGGEQYF. Full variable domain (outside the CDR3, taken from reference TRBV18 and TRBJ2-7): NAGVMQNPRHLVRRRGQEARLRCSPMKGHSHVYWYRQLPEEGLKFMVYLQKENIIDESGMPKERFSAEFPKEGPSILRIQQVVRGDSAAYFCASSPTGGEQYFGPGTRLTVT.

Remarks on this clone: Other DNA sequences in the same sample also yield this CDR3. CDR3 sequence (DNA): TGTGCCAGCTCACCAAGGGGGGGTGAAGCTTTCTTT. It is translated as CASSPRGGEAFF. This rearrangement joins TRBV18 to TRBJ1-1, with D possibly TRBD1 on 6 matching bases. V lost 2 bases and J lost 7, with 8 bases in between. The CDR3 has 12 residues. Germline V gives CDR1 KGHSH, CDR2 LQKENI. The whole variable domain, filled in from reference TRBV18 and TRBJ1-1, reads NAGVMQNPRHLVRRRGQEARLRCSPMKGHSHVYWYRQLPEEGLKFMVYLQKENIIDESGMPKERFSAEFPKEGPSILRIQQVVRGDSAAYFCASSPRGGEAFFGQGTRLTVV.

This sequence joins TRBV30 and TRBJ1-6; D unresolved. The germline V gene encodes CDR1 GTSNPN and CDR2 SVGIG (reference sequence). CDR3 length equals 14 residues. The ends were cut back, 1 base at V and 6 bases at J, with 10 bases in the middle. This chain's CDR3 is CAWSGPDLNSPLHF. The CDR3 DNA sequence: TGTGCCTGGAGTGGCCCGGACCTTAATTCACCCCTCCACTTT.

DNA of the CDR3: TGCGCCAGCAGAACTGTTTGGCGGGGGGCCGATCAAGAGACCCAGTACTTC. It translates to CASRTVWRGADQETQYF. The V gene is TRBV5-1, the J gene TRBJ2-5; 8 bases map to TRBD2. The CDR3 sequence is 17 residues long. Germline CDR1 and CDR2: SGHRS and YFSETQ. The trim removed 5 bases at V and 2 bases at J, leaving 14 bases unmatched.

About this clone itself: The junction differs from germline at one of its ends, possibly a read error. The genes are TRBV5-1 and TRBJ1-2; D possibly corresponds to TRBD1 (5 bases). The CDR3 loop spans 12 amino acids. Germline V gives CDR1 SGHRS, CDR2 YFSETQ. In DNA, the CDR3 is TGCGCCAGCAGATCCGGAAGCGGGGCACCCTACTTC. This codes for CASRSGSGAPYF.

V and J are TRBV9 and TRBJ2-5; 7 bases agree with TRBD1. This CDR3 is built from 15 residues. V lost 3 bases and J lost 0; bases outside the gene matches: 5. CDR1 and CDR2 (germline): SGDLS, YYNGEE. The CDR3 protein is CASSAQGQNQETQYF. The CDR3 nucleotides read TGTGCCAGCAGCGCCCAGGGACAGAACCAAGAGACCCAGTACTTC.

The chain uses TRBV2 and TRBJ1-1; a possible D gene is TRBD1 (5 bases). Deletions cut 3 bases from V and 0 bases from J, with 17 bases between. The CDR3 extends over 17 amino acids. Germline V gene data show CDR1 as SNHLY and CDR2 as FYNNEI. The CDR3 loop reads CASSDVSQGLMNTEAFF. The CDR3 region has the DNA TGTGCCAGCAGTGATGTGAGCCAGGGTCTGATGAACACTGAAGCTTTCTTT.

This chain links TRBV5-1 with TRBJ1-4; D unclear. Trimming removed 2 bases from V and 8 bases from J, with 10 bases in between. Germline CDR1 SGHRS, CDR2 YFSETQ. The CDR3 totals 13 residues. The CDR3 DNA sequence: TGCGCCAGCAGCTTCGGCGAAGGCGAAAAACTGTTTTTT. Its translation: CASSFGEGEKLFF.

The chain links TRBV6-5 to TRBJ2-1, with 7 bases fitting TRBD2. The germline CDR1 and CDR2 sequences are MNHEY and SVGAGI. This CDR3 is built from 13 residues. The J segment lost 6 bases and the V segment lost 5 bases, leaving 4 bases of the junction unmatched. Here the CDR3 DNA reads TGTGCCAGCAGTCGACTAGCTGTCAATGAGCAGTTCTTC. Protein: CASSRLAVNEQFF.

The chain has TRBV7-2 and TRBJ1-5; possibly TRBD1 for D (5 bases). Germline CDR1 SGHTA, CDR2 FQGNSA. The CDR3 runs 14 residues. Trimming shortened V by 4 bases and J by 6 bases, and 13 bases separated the two germline ends. The CDR3 spells CASSSDQGVQPQHF. For the CDR3, the DNA is TGTGCCAGCAGCTCCGACCAGGGTGTTCAGCCCCAGCATTTT.

The chain is built from TRBV10-3 and TRBJ2-7, with D possibly TRBD1 on 5 matching bases. Trimming removed 6 bases from V and 6 bases from J, with 12 bases in between. CDR3 length: 12 amino acids. Germline V gene lookup returns CDR1 ENHRY and CDR2 SYGVKD. In DNA form, the CDR3 reads TGTGCCATCAGGTCAGGGATGGGCGAGCAGTACTTC. It is translated as CAIRSGMGEQYF.

The V call is TRBV7-9, the J call TRBJ1-5; no firm D call. This CDR3 is built from 12 residues. The V and J ends lost 0 bases and 10 bases respectively, with 7 bases between them. Germline V gene sequence: CDR1 SEHNR, CDR2 FQNEAQ (reference sequence). CDR3 nucleotides: TGTGCCAGCAGCTTAGCGCGATCTCCCCAGCATTTT. Translation: CASSLARSPQHF.

The chain uses TRBV6-5 and TRBJ2-7; 13 nucleotides align to TRBD2. Germline V gene data show CDR1 as MNHEY and CDR2 as SVGAGI. The CDR3 loop spans 15 amino acids. The trim removed 6 bases at V and 5 bases at J, leaving 7 bases unmatched. CDR3 sequence: CASSRLAGGVNEQYF. The DNA of the CDR3 is TGTGCCAGCAGCCGACTAGCGGGAGGAGTCAACGAGCAGTACTTC.

Concerning this clone itself: Other DNA sequences in this specimen translate into the identical CDR3. The chain combines TRBV30 with TRBJ1-3, with a tentative D call TRBD1 (5 bases). This CDR3 is 12 amino acids long. From germline, CDR1 is GTSNPN and CDR2 SVGIG (reference sequence). V dropped 4 bases and J dropped 1 base, with 5 bases sitting between them. Written as DNA, the CDR3 is TGTGCCTGGACAGGGTCTGGAAACACCATATATTTT. Protein product: CAWTGSGNTIYF.

The chain has TRBV19 and TRBJ1-1, with D possibly being TRBD1 (5 bases). The V end lost 1 base, the J end lost 7 bases, and 13 bases lay between the germline ends. The CDR3 has 14 amino acids. CDR1 is LNHDA, CDR2 SQIVND, per germline (reference sequence). CDR3 sequence reads: CASSIGQGLGEAFF. CDR3 nucleotides: TGTGCCAGTAGTATAGGGCAGGGATTGGGTGAAGCTTTCTTT.

The chain couples TRBV5-5 to TRBJ2-7; 8 bases agree with TRBD2. With 0 bases clipped from V and 5 bases from J, the junction kept 4 bases outside the gene matches. This CDR3 spans 14 amino acids. Germline V CDR1 and CDR2: SGHKS, YYEKEE (reference sequence). The CDR3 region has the DNA TGTGCCAGCAGCTTGGCCGGCGGGGGGCACGAGCAGTACTTC. Its translation: CASSLAGGGHEQYF.

The genes are TRBV19 and TRBJ1-6, with 8 nucleotides matching TRBD1. The trim removed 2 bases at V and 10 bases at J, leaving 13 bases unmatched. The CDR3 contains 17 residues. CDR1 is LNHDA, CDR2 SQIVND, per germline (reference sequence). In DNA form, the CDR3 reads TGTGCCAGTAGTATATCTCTGGACAGGGCGATTTGGTCACCCCTCCACTTT. It translates to CASSISLDRAIWSPLHF.

V and J are TRBV6-1 and TRBJ1-2; possible D gene TRBD1, 5 bases. The CDR3 sequence is 14 residues long. Germline CDR1 is MNHNS and CDR2 is SASEGT. Trimming left V 2 bases short and J 4 bases short, with 11 bases between. The CDR3 nucleotides are TGTGCCAGCAGTGAACTAGGGGTGTTCTATGGCTACACCTTC. Its protein product is CASSELGVFYGYTF.